The 4 T cell receptor beta chains listed next were all sequenced from one sample in a study of Graves' ophthalmopathy and Graves' hyperthyroidism. Amplifying from RNA transcripts, the study obtained TCR beta CDR3 regions. First-round RT-PCR used HTBI primers; second-round multiplex PCR followed. TCRdb called the multiplex PCR reads again in MiXCR, with one record for every CDR3 protein. The repertoire holds hundreds of thousands of distinct CDR3 sequences, with over 40% as singletons. The sequenced material came from peripheral blood. These TCRs come from an adult man with Graves' ophthalmopathy.

For this clonotype: Since no conserved phenylalanine or tryptophan closes the CDR3, a read error is the likely cause. V usage is TRBV20-1 and J usage is TRBJ1-6; unclear D gene. Germline lookup yields CDR1 DFQATT and CDR2 SNEGSKA (reference sequence). With 6 bases removed from V and 3 bases from J, the gap between germline ends came to 15 bases. The CDR3 has 15 residues. CDR3 DNA: TGCAGTGCCTCAGGAGCGGGCCTCTATAATTCACCCCTCCACTCT. It encodes CSASGAGLYNSPLHS.

This clonotype was detected only a few times. The rearrangement uses TRBV7-9 and TRBJ2-7; a possible D gene is TRBD2 (6 bases). Germline loops: CDR1 SEHNR, CDR2 FQNEAQ (reference sequence). This CDR3 region has 15 residues. V was cut by 3 bases and J by 0 bases, with 12 bases left in between. DNA for the CDR3: TGTGCCAGCAGCTTGGAGGGCTCTTCCTCCTACGAGCAGTACTTC. It encodes CASSLEGSSSYEQYF.

This clonotype was counted at least ten times. This rearrangement joins TRBV19 to TRBJ2-5; D unclear. This CDR3 has 15 amino acids. The V and J ends lost 8 bases and 2 bases respectively, with 18 bases between them. Germline V gene lookup returns CDR1 LNHDA and CDR2 SQIVND (reference sequence). The CDR3 DNA is TGTGCCAGTCGTGATCGTATCGGGCGGCAAGAGACCCAGTACTTC. Protein product: CASRDRIGRQETQYF.

At least ten counts were recorded for this clonotype. The rearrangement uses TRBV14 and TRBJ1-2; perhaps TRBD1 as D (5 bases). V dropped 0 bases and J dropped 6 bases, with 17 bases sitting between them. CDR1 is SGHDN and CDR2 is FVKESK in the germline V gene. The CDR3 is 16 amino acids. CDR3 residues: CASSQDSNGGGDGYTF. The CDR3 DNA follows: TGTGCCAGCAGCCAAGATTCAAACGGGGGTGGGGATGGCTACACCTTC.